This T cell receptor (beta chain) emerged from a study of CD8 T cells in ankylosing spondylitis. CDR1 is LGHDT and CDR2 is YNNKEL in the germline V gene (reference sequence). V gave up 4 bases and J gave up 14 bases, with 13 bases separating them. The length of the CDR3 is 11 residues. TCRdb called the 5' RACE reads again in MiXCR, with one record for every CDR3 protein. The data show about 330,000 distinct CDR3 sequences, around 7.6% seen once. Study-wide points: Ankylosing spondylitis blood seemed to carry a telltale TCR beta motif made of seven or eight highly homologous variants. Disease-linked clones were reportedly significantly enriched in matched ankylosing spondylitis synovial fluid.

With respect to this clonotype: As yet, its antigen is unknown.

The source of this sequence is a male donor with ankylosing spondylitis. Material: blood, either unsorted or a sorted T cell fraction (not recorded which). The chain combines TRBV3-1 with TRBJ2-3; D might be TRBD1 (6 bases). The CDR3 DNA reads TGTGCCAGCAGCCGAAAGGGGGTTGGGTATTTT. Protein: CASSRKGVGYF.